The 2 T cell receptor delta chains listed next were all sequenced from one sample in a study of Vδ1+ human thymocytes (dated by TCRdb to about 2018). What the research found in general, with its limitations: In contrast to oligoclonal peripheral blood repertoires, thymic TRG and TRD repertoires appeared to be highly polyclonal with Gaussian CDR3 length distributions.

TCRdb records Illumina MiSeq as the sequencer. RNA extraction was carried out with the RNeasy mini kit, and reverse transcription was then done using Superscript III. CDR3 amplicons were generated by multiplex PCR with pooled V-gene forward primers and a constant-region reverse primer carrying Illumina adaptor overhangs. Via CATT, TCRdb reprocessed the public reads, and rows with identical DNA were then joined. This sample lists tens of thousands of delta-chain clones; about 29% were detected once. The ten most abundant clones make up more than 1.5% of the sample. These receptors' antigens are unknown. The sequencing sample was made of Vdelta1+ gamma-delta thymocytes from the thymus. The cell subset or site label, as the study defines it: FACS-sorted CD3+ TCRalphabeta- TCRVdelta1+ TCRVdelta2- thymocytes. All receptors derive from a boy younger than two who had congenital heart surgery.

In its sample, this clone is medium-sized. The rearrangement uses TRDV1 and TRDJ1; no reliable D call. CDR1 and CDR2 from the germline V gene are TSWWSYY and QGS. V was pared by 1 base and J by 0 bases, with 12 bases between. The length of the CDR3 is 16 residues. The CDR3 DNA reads TGTGCTCTTGGGGAACGCCATTTGGATTACACCGATAAACTCATCTTT. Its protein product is CALGERHLDYTDKLIF.

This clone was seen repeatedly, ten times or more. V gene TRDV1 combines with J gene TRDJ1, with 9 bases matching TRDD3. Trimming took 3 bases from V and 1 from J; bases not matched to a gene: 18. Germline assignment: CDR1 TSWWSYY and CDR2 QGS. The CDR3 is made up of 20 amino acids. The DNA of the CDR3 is TGTGCTCTTGGGGAGCCCTATTCCTCCACTGGGGGACACCTCACCGATAAACTCATCTTT. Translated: CALGEPYSSTGGHLTDKLIF.